Described below is a single T cell receptor beta chain sequence and its context. What it binds is not known. The data belong to a study of OX40 agonist ivuxolimab in advanced cancers. The study's findings and limits: CD8+ T cells averaged more expanded clones than CD4+. Among the least clonally expanded were partial responders at 0.1-3.0 mg/kg.

CDR3 length: 18 residues. CDR1 and CDR2 from the germline V gene are LGHNT and FRNRAP. Losses at the gene ends were 6 bases for V and 3 bases for J; bases not matched to a gene: 20. Data came from immunoSEQ multiplex PCR; TCRdb stores just in-frame clones and leaves some out. The data hold about 14,000 clones, with 91% observed a single time. The sample consisted of CD4+ or CD8+ T cells sorted from blood, taken in a trial of the OX40 agonist ivuxolimab. This clonotype was sampled from an adult with an advanced solid tumor such as melanoma, head and neck, liver or kidney cancer. The chain employs TRBV12-5 and TRBJ2-7; 7 nucleotides line up with TRBD1. This CDR3 is CASGRDRDSYEGSYEQYF. Here the CDR3 DNA reads TGTGCTAGTGGACGCGACCGGGACAGTTACGAAGGTAGCTACGAGCAGTACTTC.